This is a list of T cell receptor beta chains from one sample in a study of blood T cells in healthy people across ages. TCRdb re-derived calls from the 5' RACE reads in MiXCR, one entry per CDR3 protein. The table lists around 1,100,000 distinct CDR3 sequences, under 40% of them singletons. Sequenced sample: blood. These receptors were obtained from a man in his late teens or twenties in good health. Each CDR3 is given with its conserved first and last residue. The D gene is left open where the match is weak. The size of a clone is reported for some rows only, either as once, few or many, or as a class for expanded clones.

TRBV9	TRBD1	.	TRBJ1-1	TGTGCCAGCAGCAAAGGCGGGACAGGGAACACTGAAGCTTTCTTT	CASSKGGTGNTEAFF
TRBV5-6	.	once	TRBJ1-4	TGTGCCAGCAGCTCCTGGGATGAAAAACTGTTTTTT	CASSSWDEKLFF
TRBV6-2/TRBV6-3	.	many	TRBJ2-7	TGTGCCAGCAGTTTTAACTACGAGCAGTACTTC	CASSFNYEQYF
TRBV9	.	few	TRBJ2-7	TGTGCCAGCAGCGTGGGTACAGGGTCCTACAATGAGCAGTACTTC	CASSVGTGSYNEQYF
TRBV11-1	.	.	TRBJ1-2	TGTGCCAGCAGCCCCCTGTCTGACAGCTATGGCTACACCTTC	CASSPLSDSYGYTF
TRBV12-3/TRBV12-4	.	.	TRBJ1-2	TGTGCCAGCAGTTTCCAGGCGGGGACCAACCGCTTTCATGGCTACACCTTC	CASSFQAGTNRFHGYTF
TRBV5-6	.	few	TRBJ2-1	TGTGCCAGCAGCTTTCGGGACCCTGCCTCCTACAATGAGCAGTTCTTC	CASSFRDPASYNEQFF
TRBV6-2/TRBV6-3	.	.	TRBJ1-5	TGTGCCAGCAGTTACTTTCCCCGGACGGATAGCAATCAGCCCCAGCATTTT	CASSYFPRTDSNQPQHF
TRBV20-1	TRBD2	few	TRBJ2-3	TGCAGTGCTAGAGAGGCTAGCGGGGGGGCGGATACGCAGTATTTT	CSAREASGGADTQYF
TRBV7-2	TRBD1	.	TRBJ2-1	TGTGCCAGCAGCATGGACAGGGTAAACAATGAGCAGTTCTTC	CASSMDRVNNEQFF
TRBV20-1	.	.	TRBJ2-4	TGCAGTGCTACTCAGGGGGGAGCCAAAAACATTCAGTACTTC	CSATQGGAKNIQYF
TRBV30	.	many	TRBJ1-2	TGTGCCTGGAGTGACGATGAAGGGCATGGCTACACCTTC	CAWSDDEGHGYTF
TRBV6-5	TRBD1	few	TRBJ2-7	TGTGCCAGCAGTTATGGGGACAGGGACGACGAGCAGTACTTC	CASSYGDRDDEQYF
TRBV15	.	once	TRBJ1-2	TGTGCCACCAGCAGAGGTGGAGGGGTAGGTGGCTACACCTTC	CATSRGGGVGGYTF
TRBV20-1	TRBD1	.	TRBJ2-7	TGCAGTGCAACAGGGGGACAGTTCTCCTACGAGCAGTACTTC	CSATGGQFSYEQYF
TRBV12-3/TRBV12-4	.	.	TRBJ2-7	TGTGCCAGCACCCCCGACAGGTCCGAGCAGTACTTC	CASTPDRSEQYF
TRBV7-2	.	.	TRBJ2-1	TGTGCCAGCAGCTTAGCCAGCGGGCCCTTTAGGAATGAGCAGTTCTTC	CASSLASGPFRNEQFF
TRBV20-1	.	.	TRBJ1-1	TGCAGTGCTAGTGGGGCGAGCTTGGGTAGGAACACTGAAGCTTTCTTT	CSASGASLGRNTEAFF
TRBV9	.	.	TRBJ1-2	TGTGCCAGCAGCGTAGGTAGGACCGAGAACTATGGCTACACCTTC	CASSVGRTENYGYTF
TRBV7-9	TRBD1	few	TRBJ2-5	TGTGCCAGCAGCTTATATGGGGACAGGGGATACCAAGAGACCCAGTACTTC	CASSLYGDRGYQETQYF
TRBV29-1	.	.	TRBJ2-7	TGCAGCATCGGGGGCGACTACAATGAGCAGTACTTC	CSIGGDYNEQYF
TRBV27	.	few	TRBJ2-1	TGTGCCAGCAGTTACGGACTGGGGACGCAGTTCTTC	CASSYGLGTQFF
TRBV10-3	.	few	TRBJ2-5	TGTGCCATCAGTGAAGAGGGCAGGATTCAAGAGACCCAGTACTTC	CAISEEGRIQETQYF
TRBV20-1	.	.	TRBJ1-1	TGCAGTGCTAGTAGGGTCGAGGACACTGAAGCTTTCTTT	CSASRVEDTEAFF
TRBV6-5	.	.	TRBJ1-2	TGTGCCAGCAGTGACGGGGAGGCGTACGGCTACACCTTC	CASSDGEAYGYTF
TRBV14	.	.	TRBJ2-2	TGTGCCAGCAGCCGTTCGAACACCGGGGAGCTGTTTTTT	CASSRSNTGELFF
TRBV28	.	few	TRBJ1-6	TGTGCCAGCAGTTTGGGGTTCTATAATTCACCCCTCCACTTT	CASSLGFYNSPLHF
TRBV9	TRBD1	.	TRBJ2-5	TGTACCAGCAGCCCTTCTCGGACAGGGCTGGAGACCCAGTACTTC	CTSSPSRTGLETQYF
TRBV4-3	.	few	TRBJ2-2	TGCGCCAGCAGCCAGGGGAACAGCTTGGGCACCGGGGAGCTGTTTTTT	CASSQGNSLGTGELFF
TRBV5-1	TRBD2	.	TRBJ2-2	TGCGCCAGCAGCTGGTCGGGACTAGGAAACACCGGGGAGCTGTTTTTT	CASSWSGLGNTGELFF
TRBV29-1	.	few	TRBJ2-7	TGCAGCACCACCCGCTCCTACAATGAGCAGTACTTC	CSTTRSYNEQYF
TRBV25-1	.	.	TRBJ2-5	TGTGCCAGTAGTAATACCCTCGGGGGGCGTGGGGAGACCCAGTACTTC	CASSNTLGGRGETQYF
TRBV27	.	.	TRBJ1-2	TGTGCCAGCAGAGAGTGGGGGGGGCGCAATAGTGGCTACACCTTC	CASREWGGRNSGYTF
TRBV10-3	TRBD1	few	TRBJ1-1	TGTGCCATCAGTGACCCGGACAGGGGGCAGGGTGAAGCTTTCTTT	CAISDPDRGQGEAFF
TRBV25-1	.	.	TRBJ1-1	TGTGCCAGCAGTGACGCGAACACTGAAGCTTTCTTT	CASSDANTEAFF
TRBV7-8	.	few	TRBJ1-5	TGTGCCAGCAGCTCAGGACAGCCAAATCAGCCCCAGCATTTT	CASSSGQPNQPQHF
TRBV18	TRBD1	.	TRBJ1-1	TGTGCCAGCTCACCGGCCAGGGGGCCTGCGGACACTGAAGCTTTCTTT	CASSPARGPADTEAFF
TRBV24-1	.	few	TRBJ2-4	TGTGCCACCAGTGAGGCAGGGGCGTCAGACATTCAGTACTTC	CATSEAGASDIQYF
TRBV4-2	TRBD2	.	TRBJ2-1	TGTGCCAGCAGCCGAAACCGCTTAGCGGGGGGGCCTGGTGAGCAGTTCTTC	CASSRNRLAGGPGEQFF
TRBV6-1	.	.	TRBJ1-1	TGTGCCAGCAGTGAATTTTCTGGGACAAGGGGCACTGAAGCTTTCTTT	CASSEFSGTRGTEAFF
TRBV4-1	.	few	TRBJ1-1	TGCGCCAGCAGCCAAGGAGCGGGTTACACTGAAGCTTTCTTT	CASSQGAGYTEAFF
TRBV6-5	TRBD2	.	TRBJ2-7	TGTGCCAGCAGTCGCCAACTAGCGTCCTACAATGAGCAGTACTTC	CASSRQLASYNEQYF
TRBV6-2/TRBV6-3	.	few	TRBJ2-1	TGTGCCAGCAGTCCCAACGAGTACAATGAGCAGTTCTTC	CASSPNEYNEQFF
TRBV12-3/TRBV12-4	TRBD2	.	TRBJ2-1	TGTGCCAGCAGTCCACGTTTCGCAGCGGGGACCCACAATGAGCAGTTCTTC	CASSPRFAAGTHNEQFF
TRBV29-1	.	.	TRBJ2-1	TGCAGCGTTGACGACAGGAGAACTTACAATGAGCAGTTCTTC	CSVDDRRTYNEQFF
TRBV4-3	TRBD2	few	TRBJ2-1	TGCGCCAGCAGCCAATTAAGCGGGGGGGCCGAGTTAAATGAGCAGTTCTTC	CASSQLSGGAELNEQFF
TRBV3-1	.	.	TRBJ1-6	TGTGCCAGCAGCCAAAGTATTGGTTCACCCCTCCACTTT	CASSQSIGSPLHF
TRBV10-3	.	few	TRBJ2-1	TGTGCCATCAGCGTGGGGCCCCACAATGAGCAGTTCTTC	CAISVGPHNEQFF
TRBV4-2	.	.	TRBJ1-2	TGTGCCAGCAGCCAAGGGGACAACAACTATGGCTACACCTTC	CASSQGDNNYGYTF
TRBV7-9	.	.	TRBJ2-2	TGTGCCAGCAGCTTAGAGGCAGGGACATATCAGAACACCGGGGAGCTGTTTTTT	CASSLEAGTYQNTGELFF
TRBV2	.	.	TRBJ1-4	TGTGCCAGCAGGGGGGCGCGGAGGGATGAAAAACTGTTTTTT	CASRGARRDEKLFF
TRBV20-1	.	few	TRBJ2-5	TGCAGTGCTAGAGGACCGGGCTCCCTAGGGACCCAGTACTTC	CSARGPGSLGTQYF
TRBV7-9	.	once	TRBJ1-1	TGTGCCAGCAGCTTAACGCCGACCTTCAAGGGGGCTGAAGCTTTCTTT	CASSLTPTFKGAEAFF
TRBV3-1	TRBD2	.	TRBJ2-3	TGTGCCAGCAGCCAAGATGCTAGCGGGGGGCTAGATACGCAGTATTTT	CASSQDASGGLDTQYF